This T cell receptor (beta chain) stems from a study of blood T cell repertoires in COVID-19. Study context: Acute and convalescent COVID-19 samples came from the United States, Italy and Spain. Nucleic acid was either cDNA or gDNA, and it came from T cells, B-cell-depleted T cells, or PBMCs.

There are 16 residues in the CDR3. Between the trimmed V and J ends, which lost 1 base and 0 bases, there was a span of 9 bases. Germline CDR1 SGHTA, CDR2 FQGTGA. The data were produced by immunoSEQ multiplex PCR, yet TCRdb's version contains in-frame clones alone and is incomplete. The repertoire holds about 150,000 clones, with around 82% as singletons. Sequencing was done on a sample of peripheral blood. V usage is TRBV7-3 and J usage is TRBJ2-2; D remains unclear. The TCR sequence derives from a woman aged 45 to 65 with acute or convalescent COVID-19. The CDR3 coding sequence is TGTGCCAGCAGCTTAATTTCGGGTCCGAACACCGGGGAGCTGTTTTTT. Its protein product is CASSLISGPNTGELFF.